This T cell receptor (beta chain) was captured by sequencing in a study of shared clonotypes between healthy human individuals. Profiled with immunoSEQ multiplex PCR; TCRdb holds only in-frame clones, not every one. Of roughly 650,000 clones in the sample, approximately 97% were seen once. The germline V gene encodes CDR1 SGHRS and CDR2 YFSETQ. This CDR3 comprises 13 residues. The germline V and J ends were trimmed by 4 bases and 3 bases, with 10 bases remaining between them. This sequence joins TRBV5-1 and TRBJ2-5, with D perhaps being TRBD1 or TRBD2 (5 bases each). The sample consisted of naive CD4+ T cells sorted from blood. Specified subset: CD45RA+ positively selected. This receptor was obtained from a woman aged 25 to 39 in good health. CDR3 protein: CASSGDGKETQYF. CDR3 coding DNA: TGCGCCAGCAGCGGGGACGGTAAAGAGACCCAGTACTTC.